The text below deals with one T cell receptor (beta chain). The data were taken from a study of blood T cell repertoires in COVID-19. Seattle cases were enrolled at active infection and followed longitudinally. Produced via immunoSEQ multiplex PCR; TCRdb's table is partial and in-frame only. Among approximately 290,000 clones listed, 70% to 90% were seen once. There are 14 residues in the CDR3. Germline CDR1 and CDR2: SGHRS and YFSETQ. V lost 0 bases, J lost 14 bases, and 20 bases lay in between. The receptor comes from a human donor with COVID-19, enrolled during active disease. The donor label of this sample is uncertain. V is TRBV5-1 and J is TRBJ2-5; perhaps TRBD1 as D (5 bases). The sample taken for sequencing was peripheral blood. CDR3: CASSLAPTALTPYF. CDR3 nucleotide sequence: TGCGCCAGCAGCTTGGCCCCGACAGCCCTAACCCCTTACTTC.